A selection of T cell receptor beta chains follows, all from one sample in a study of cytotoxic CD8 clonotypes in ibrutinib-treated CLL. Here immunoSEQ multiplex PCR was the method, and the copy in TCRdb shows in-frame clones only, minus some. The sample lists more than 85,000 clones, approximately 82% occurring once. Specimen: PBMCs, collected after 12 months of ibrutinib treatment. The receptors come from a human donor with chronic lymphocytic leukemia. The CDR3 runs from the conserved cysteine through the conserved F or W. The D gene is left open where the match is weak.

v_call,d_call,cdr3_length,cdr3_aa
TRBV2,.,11,CAISWGYGYTF
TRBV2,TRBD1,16,CASSVGLGQGAEGYTF
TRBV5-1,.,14,CASSLGPGGETQYF
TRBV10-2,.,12,CASSEAQGEQYF
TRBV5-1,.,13,CASSLNLNTEAFF
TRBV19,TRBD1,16,CASSSWDRGRQETQYF
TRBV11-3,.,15,CASSLGDGMDPEAFF
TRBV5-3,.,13,CARSFILADTQYF
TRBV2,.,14,CASSKDRIEYEQYF
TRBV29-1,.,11,CSAGSTDTQYF
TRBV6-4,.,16,CASSVTGTVSSYEQYF
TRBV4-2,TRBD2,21,CASSQDAYQTSGGRVYNEQFF
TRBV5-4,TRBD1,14,CASSTNRQGGEQYF
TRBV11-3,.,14,CASSLGVSGTEAFF
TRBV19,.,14,CASTDGGGKQPHHF
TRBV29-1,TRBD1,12,CSVGTERYEQYF
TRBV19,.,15,CASTPGQISGNTIYF
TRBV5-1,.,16,CASSPANAGRQETQYF
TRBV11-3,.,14,CASSYRGTYNEQFF
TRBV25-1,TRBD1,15,CASSDETGINQPQHF
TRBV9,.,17,CASSVGGSSSGANVLTF
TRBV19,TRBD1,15,CASSVTGTGEYEQYF
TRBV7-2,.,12,CASSRTQETQYF
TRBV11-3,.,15,CASSLGPGEQETQYF
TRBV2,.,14,CASRAEVGGRKLFF
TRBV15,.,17,CATSRDSRSSGANVLTF
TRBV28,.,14,CASRWDTGLAPLHF
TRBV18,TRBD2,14,CASSQGLAGSEQYF
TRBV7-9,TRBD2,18,CASSLEGTSHNQRNIQYF
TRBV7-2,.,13,CASSPNPTDTQYF
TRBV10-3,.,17,CATKMTEGSPTNQPQHF
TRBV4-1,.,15,CASSQPGRSEETQYF
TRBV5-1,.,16,CASSLDPVLMNTEAFF
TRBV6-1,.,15,CASSERAAGNGELFF
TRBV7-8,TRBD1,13,CASSSQGNYGYTF
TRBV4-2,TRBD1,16,CASSPGGGSYNSPLHF
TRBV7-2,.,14,CASSLGRGTDTQYF
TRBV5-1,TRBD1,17,CASSLETGGSVTDTQYF
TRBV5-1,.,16,CASSLETGPIITEAFF
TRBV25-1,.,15,CASCPGQTNNSPLHF
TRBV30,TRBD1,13,CAWSWTGQDGYTF
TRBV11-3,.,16,CASSLVASSSYNEQFF
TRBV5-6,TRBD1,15,CASSLKGQGAGGYTF
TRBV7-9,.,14,CASSPAIFGGELFF
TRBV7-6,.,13,CASSLAEYNVLTF